These T cell receptor beta chains were read from a single sample in a study of identifying expanded T cells in peripheral blood. Measured with immunoSEQ multiplex PCR; TCRdb has only the in-frame clones, and not every one. This sample carries tens of thousands of clones, about nine tenths of them seen once, and the ten largest clones take about 3%. Sequenced: blood. The receptors derive from a person aged 18-70 years in good health. The CDR3 runs from the conserved cysteine through the conserved F or W. The D gene is left open where the match is weak. A row's size may be missing; if present it is once, few, many or a size class.

d_call	v_call	j_call	clone_size	cdr3_aa	cdr3_nt
-	TRBV2	TRBJ1-2	-	CASTPGRGNYGYTF	TGTGCCAGCACTCCGGGACGGGGGAACTATGGCTACACCTTC
-	TRBV14	TRBJ1-1	-	CASSQQDFLVEAFF	TGTGCCAGCAGCCAGCAAGATTTTTTAGTCGAAGCTTTCTTT
-	TRBV19	TRBJ1-2	-	CASSKILYLDSPTNYGYTF	TGTGCCAGTAGTAAAATCCTTTATCTCGACAGCCCAACTAACTATGGCTACACCTTC
-	TRBV6-4	TRBJ1-1	-	CASSDPERLVRNTEAFF	TGTGCCAGCAGTGATCCAGAACGCCTGGTTCGGAACACTGAAGCTTTCTTT
-	TRBV5-4	TRBJ2-2	-	CASSPALGQANTGELFF	TGTGCCAGCAGCCCAGCTCTGGGGCAGGCGAACACCGGGGAGCTGTTTTTT
-	TRBV2	TRBJ2-7	few	CASSEAEIPQF	TGTGCCAGCAGTGAAGCGGAGATTCCGCAATTC
TRBD1	TRBV29-1	TRBJ1-1	once	CSVEGDSNTEAFF	TGCAGCGTTGAAGGGGACAGCAACACTGAAGCTTTCTTT
-	TRBV19	TRBJ1-2	once	CASLTAHGYGYTF	TGTGCCAGTTTGACAGCACATGGCTATGGCTACACCTTC
-	TRBV5-1	TRBJ1-4	-	CASSSTGKGVEKLFF	TGCGCCAGCAGCTCCACAGGGAAGGGGGTTGAAAAACTGTTTTTT
-	TRBV6-5	TRBJ2-7	-	CASSTGLVEQYF	TGTGCCAGCAGTACAGGACTGGTAGAGCAGTACTTC
-	TRBV12-5	TRBJ2-1	-	CASGTWLVNEQFF	TGTGCTAGTGGTACCTGGTTGGTCAATGAGCAGTTCTTC
TRBD1	TRBV6-6	TRBJ1-2	-	CASRPGTGGYTF	TGTGCCAGCAGGCCCGGGACAGGTGGCTACACCTTC
TRBD2	TRBV6-7	TRBJ2-3	-	CASSYGLRDYSTDTQYF	TGTGCCAGCAGTTACGGCCTCCGGGACTACTCCACAGATACGCAGTATTTT
-	TRBV18	TRBJ1-1	-	CASSRVTNTEAFF	TGTGCCAGCTCACGGGTCACGAACACTGAAGCTTTCTTT
TRBD2	TRBV2	TRBJ2-1	once	CASLPSGSSYNEQFF	TGTGCCAGCCTTCCTAGCGGGAGCTCCTACAATGAGCAGTTCTTC
TRBD2	TRBV5-1	TRBJ2-5	-	CASSEGLAGEETQYF	TGCGCCAGCAGCGAGGGACTAGCGGGAGAAGAGACCCAGTACTTC
-	TRBV28	TRBJ1-5	few	CASSASGGSRPQHF	TGTGCCAGCAGTGCGTCTGGGGGCTCGCGGCCCCAGCATTTT
-	TRBV5-4	TRBJ2-7	-	CASSLLGGEQYF	TGTGCCAGCAGCTTGCTGGGGGGCGAGCAGTACTTC
-	TRBV10-3	TRBJ2-6	-	CAISDRQAYSGANVLTF	TGTGCCATCAGTGACCGACAGGCCTACTCTGGGGCCAACGTCCTGACTTTC
-	TRBV7-2	TRBJ2-2	-	CASSLLATGELFF	TGTGCCAGCAGCTTATTAGCCACCGGGGAGCTGTTTTTT
TRBD2	TRBV7-3	TRBJ2-5	-	CASSRRSGSGETQYF	TGTGCCAGCAGCCGCCGTAGCGGGTCCGGGGAGACCCAGTACTTC
-	TRBV1	TRBJ2-5	-	CTSSHYREGFQETQYF	TGCACCAGCAGCCATTATCGAGAGGGATTTCAAGAGACCCAGTACTTC
-	TRBV28	TRBJ2-7	few	CASGQDSYEQYF	TGTGCCAGCGGGCAGGATTCCTACGAGCAGTACTTC
TRBD1	TRBV19	TRBJ1-6	few	CASVDRGGSPLHF	TGTGCCAGCGTCGACAGGGGTGGTTCACCCCTCCACTTT
-	TRBV11-2	TRBJ1-3	-	CASSLAPADSGNTIYF	TGTGCCAGCAGCTTAGCTCCCGCTGACTCTGGAAACACCATATATTTT
-	TRBV7-2	TRBJ1-2	-	CASSSWGHYGYTF	TGTGCCAGCAGCTCTTGGGGCCACTATGGCTACACCTTC
TRBD2	TRBV4-2	TRBJ2-1	-	CASSQVPGGPSSIYDEQFF	TGTGCCAGCAGCCAAGTTCCGGGAGGGCCCTCCTCCATCTACGATGAGCAGTTCTTC
TRBD1	TRBV13	TRBJ2-1	-	CASSPQGTEFYNEQFF	TGTGCCAGCAGCCCGCAGGGGACAGAATTCTACAATGAGCAGTTCTTC
TRBD1	TRBV27	TRBJ2-1	-	CASRRTTGAHEQFF	TGTGCCAGCAGGCGGACGACAGGGGCACATGAGCAGTTCTTC
TRBD1	TRBV10-3	TRBJ1-1	once	CATQGAGTEAFF	TGTGCCACCCAGGGGGCCGGGACTGAAGCTTTCTTT
-	TRBV5-5	TRBJ1-2	-	CASSTLDSFNYGYTF	TGTGCCAGCAGCACCTTAGACAGTTTTAACTATGGCTACACCTTC
TRBD1	TRBV7-2	TRBJ1-1	-	CASSAEQGFGTEAFF	TGTGCCAGCAGCGCCGAACAGGGGTTCGGCACTGAAGCTTTCTTT
TRBD1	TRBV25-1	TRBJ2-7	-	CASSQYRDRAYEQYF	TGTGCCAGCAGTCAGTATCGGGACAGAGCCTACGAGCAGTACTTC
-	TRBV28	TRBJ1-2	-	CASTTTVFDGYTF	TGTGCCAGCACCACGACAGTTTTCGATGGCTACACCTTC
-	TRBV9	TRBJ2-7	few	CASSVGVSYEQYF	TGTGCCAGCAGCGTAGGCGTATCCTACGAGCAGTACTTC
-	TRBV7-8	TRBJ2-7	-	CASSSGVYEQYF	TGTGCCAGCAGCTCAGGTGTTTACGAGCAGTACTTC
TRBD1	TRBV27	TRBJ1-6	-	CASSPGQGAYNSPLHF	TGTGCCAGCAGCCCGGGACAGGGGGCCTATAATTCACCCCTCCACTTT
-	TRBV28	TRBJ1-1	-	CASSLRAVWGVMNTEAFF	TGTGCCAGCAGTTTAAGGGCAGTCTGGGGGGTAATGAACACTGAAGCTTTCTTT
-	TRBV28	TRBJ1-1	-	CASSDPGGAKSTEAFF	TGTGCCAGCAGTGATCCGGGGGGGGCTAAGAGCACTGAAGCTTTCTTT
-	TRBV18	TRBJ1-2	few	CASSTGQGYTF	TGTGCCAGCTCCACGGGGCAGGGCTACACCTTC
-	TRBV10-2	TRBJ1-2	-	CARDPRSNYGYTF	TGCGCCAGGGACCCCAGGTCTAACTATGGCTACACCTTC
-	TRBV9	TRBJ2-2	-	CASSVPGSTGELFF	TGTGCCAGCAGCGTCCCCGGCAGCACCGGGGAGCTGTTTTTT
TRBD2	TRBV7-2	TRBJ2-7	-	CASSLAGLAANYEQYF	TGTGCCAGCAGCTTAGCGGGACTAGCGGCAAACTACGAGCAGTACTTC
-	TRBV9	TRBJ2-1	-	CASSVVGSRNEQFF	TGTGCCAGCAGCGTAGTAGGCTCCAGAAATGAGCAGTTCTTC
-	TRBV7-6	TRBJ1-3	once	CASSLSGNTIYF	TGTGCCAGCAGCTTATCGGGAAACACCATATATTTT
-	TRBV18	TRBJ2-3	-	CASSRDRTQPQYF	TGTGCCAGCTCGCGGGACAGAACCCAGCCGCAGTATTTT
-	TRBV5-6	TRBJ2-6	-	CASSSFTGEFSGANVLTF	TGTGCCAGCAGCTCCTTTACGGGAGAATTCTCTGGGGCCAACGTCCTGACTTTC
-	TRBV29-1	TRBJ1-4	-	CSVWDVDEKLFF	TGCAGCGTCTGGGACGTCGATGAAAAACTGTTTTTT
TRBD1	TRBV19	TRBJ2-1	-	CASSIRDRNEQFF	TGTGCCAGTAGTATAAGGGACAGGAATGAGCAGTTCTTC
-	TRBV30	TRBJ2-7	-	CAWSQNRGADEQYF	TGTGCCTGGAGTCAAAATCGGGGGGCCGACGAGCAGTACTTC
TRBD1	TRBV27	TRBJ2-5	-	CASSPRTGTYQETQYF	TGTGCCAGCAGTCCCCGGACAGGGACGTACCAAGAGACCCAGTACTTC
-	TRBV7-2	TRBJ2-7	-	CASSWDSGPYEQYF	TGTGCCAGCAGCTGGGATTCAGGTCCCTACGAGCAGTACTTC
TRBD1	TRBV9	TRBJ2-7	-	CASSVGQGNYEQYF	TGTGCCAGCAGCGTAGGACAGGGTAACTACGAGCAGTACTTC
-	TRBV7-2	TRBJ2-1	once	CASSQRRGYGNEQFF	TGTGCCAGCAGCCAACGAAGGGGGTACGGCAATGAGCAGTTCTTC